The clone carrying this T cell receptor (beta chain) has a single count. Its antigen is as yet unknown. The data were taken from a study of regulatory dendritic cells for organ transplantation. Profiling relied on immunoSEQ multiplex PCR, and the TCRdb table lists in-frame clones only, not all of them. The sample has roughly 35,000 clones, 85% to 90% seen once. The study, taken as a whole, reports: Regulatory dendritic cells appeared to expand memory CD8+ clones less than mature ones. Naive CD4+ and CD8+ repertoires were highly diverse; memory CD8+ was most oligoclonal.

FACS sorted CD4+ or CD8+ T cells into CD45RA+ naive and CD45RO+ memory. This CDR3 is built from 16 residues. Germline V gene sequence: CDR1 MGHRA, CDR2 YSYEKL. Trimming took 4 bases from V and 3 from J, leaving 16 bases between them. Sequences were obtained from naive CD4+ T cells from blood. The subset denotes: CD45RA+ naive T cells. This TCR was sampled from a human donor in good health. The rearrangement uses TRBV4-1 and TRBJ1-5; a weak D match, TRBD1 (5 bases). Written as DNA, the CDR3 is TGCGCCAGCAGCCTTAGGGGCCAGGGTGACAATCAGCCCCAGCATTTT. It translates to CASSLRGQGDNQPQHF.